Sequencing of this T cell receptor (beta chain) was carried out in a study of blood T cell repertoires in COVID-19. Study overall: Some COVID-19 samples were acute and others convalescent; all came from the United States, Italy and Spain. T cells, B-cell-depleted T cells, or PBMCs supplied cDNA or gDNA.

Germline V gene lookup returns CDR1 SGDLS and CDR2 YYNGEE. The CDR3 loop spans 20 amino acids. Trimming stripped 0 bases from V and 1 base from J, with 25 bases between. As handled by the study authors: Researchers report that nucleated cell counts were estimated from reference gene primer amplification. This table comes from immunoSEQ multiplex PCR, and its TCRdb copy is limited to in-frame clones, with some not included. V, J and clone size are those of that table, while D and trimming were read from the DNA. The table includes approximately 30,000 clones, 65% to 85% detected once. The chain links TRBV9 to TRBJ1-1; D is perhaps TRBD1 (5 bases). This receptor was taken from a man aged 45 to 65 with active or convalescent COVID-19. The source material was peripheral blood. The chain's CDR3 is CASSVARDSFLIEGNTEAFF. In nucleotides, the CDR3 is TGTGCCAGCAGCGTAGCCCGGGACTCCTTTCTGATAGAGGGGAACACTGAAGCTTTCTTT. Combining the CDR3 with reference TRBV9 and TRBJ1-1 gives the whole variable domain DSGVTQTPKHLITATGQRVTLRCSPRSGDLSVYWYQQSLDQGLQFLIQYYNGEERAKGNILERFSAQQFPDLHSELNLSSLELGDSALYFCASSVARDSFLIEGNTEAFFGQGTRLTVV.